This T cell receptor beta chain was captured in a study of CD8+CD57+ T cells in acquired aplastic anemia. Genomic DNA constituted the template upon which TCR beta VDJ and CDR3 profiling was performed. TCRdb passed the reads through MiXCR, listing each CDR3 protein once. The sample holds just over 450,000 distinct CDR3 sequences, roughly a third seen once. Individuals selected for sequencing had exhibited CD8+CD57+ cell expansion on flow cytometry. The CDR3 covers 14 residues. The germline gives CDR1 MNHNS, CDR2 SASEGT. After removal of 6 bases from V and 4 bases from J, the junction contained 7 bases not matched to a gene. This clonotype was detected only a few times.

The specimen was sorted CD4+, CD8+, or CD8+CD57+ T cells (not recorded which) from PBMCs. The sequence was obtained from a human donor with aplastic anemia. V usage is TRBV6-1 and J usage is TRBJ2-3; 7 bases align to TRBD1. The CDR3 reads CASSQARGSDTQYF. The CDR3 DNA follows: TGTGCCAGCAGCCAAGCCAGGGGGTCAGATACGCAGTATTTT.